This record covers a single T cell receptor (beta chain). The germline gives CDR1 SEHNR, CDR2 FQNEAQ (reference sequence). CDR3 length equals 14 residues. The germline V and J ends were trimmed by 5 bases and 7 bases, with 14 bases remaining between them. This specimen belongs to a study of T cell changes during pregnancy in multiple sclerosis. The data were produced by immunoSEQ multiplex PCR, yet TCRdb's version contains in-frame clones alone and is incomplete. Of about 110,000 clones in the sample, about 90% are singletons; the top ten hold roughly 1.6%. This TCR came from a female donor with multiple sclerosis, enrolled in a pregnancy study. The material sequenced was peripheral blood, taken before pregnancy. The chain has TRBV7-9 and TRBJ1-4, with D maybe TRBD1 (6 bases). CDR3 loop: CASSQQGGSEKLFF. CDR3 nucleotide sequence: TGTGCCAGCAGCCAACAGGGTGGGAGTGAAAAACTGTTTTTT.